A selection of T cell receptor beta chains follows, all from one sample in a study of radiotherapy plus CTLA-4 blockade in lung cancer. This table comes from immunoSEQ multiplex PCR, and its TCRdb copy is limited to in-frame clones, with some not included. The sample holds roughly 90,000 clones, roughly 88% seen once. This specimen consisted of peripheral blood, obtained from a patient treated with radiotherapy plus ipilimumab. The source of these receptors is a human donor with non-small cell lung cancer that progressed on radiotherapy plus ipilimumab. The CDR3 runs from the conserved cysteine through the conserved F or W. The D gene is left open where the match is weak. The listing skips clone size in some rows; elsewhere it reads once, few, many or a size class.

V	J	size	D	CDR3	DNA
TRBV6-6	TRBJ2-7	once	NA	CASSGVAEEQYF	TGTGCCAGCAGTGGAGTAGCGGAAGAGCAGTACTTC
TRBV14	TRBJ2-6	NA	NA	CASSQLGKEGGANVLTF	TGTGCCAGCAGCCAATTAGGGAAAGAGGGGGGGGCCAACGTCCTGACTTTC
TRBV6-1	TRBJ1-2	NA	NA	CASSGYRDDFFYGYTF	TGTGCCAGCAGTGGATACCGGGACGACTTTTTCTATGGCTACACCTTC
TRBV5-1	TRBJ2-7	NA	NA	CASGRGKSYEQYF	TGCGCCAGCGGAAGGGGGAAGAGTTACGAGCAGTACTTC
TRBV29-1	TRBJ2-5	NA	NA	CSVEGSGRGETQYF	TGCAGCGTTGAAGGGTCAGGGCGGGGAGAGACCCAGTACTTC
TRBV7-9	TRBJ2-7	NA	TRBD2	CASSLRAGATYEQYF	TGTGCCAGCAGCTTAAGGGCGGGAGCGACCTACGAGCAGTACTTC
TRBV18	TRBJ2-1	few	TRBD1	CASSPPRTGLTNEQFF	TGTGCCAGCTCACCACCGAGGACAGGGCTTACCAATGAGCAGTTCTTC
TRBV28	TRBJ1-2	NA	NA	CASSLRQNYGYTF	TGTGCCAGCAGTTTACGACAGAACTATGGCTACACCTTC
TRBV9	TRBJ2-1	NA	TRBD2	CASSVGLAGSSYNEQFF	TGTGCCAGCAGCGTAGGACTAGCGGGTAGCTCCTACAATGAGCAGTTCTTC
TRBV9	TRBJ2-7	once	TRBD1	CASSGTDREQYF	TGTGCCAGCAGTGGGACAGATCGTGAGCAGTACTTC
TRBV29-1	TRBJ2-5	NA	NA	CSVAGTGVWETQYF	TGCAGCGTGGCCGGGACCGGGGTATGGGAGACCCAGTACTTC
TRBV5-1	TRBJ2-7	NA	NA	CASSLASGLTPDF	TGCGCCAGCAGCTTGGCGTCAGGGCTGACTCCGGACTTC
TRBV5-1	TRBJ2-2	NA	TRBD1	CASSLEDRGDTGELFF	TGCGCCAGCAGCTTGGAGGACAGGGGGGACACCGGGGAGCTGTTTTTT
TRBV7-6	TRBJ1-1	NA	NA	CASSFGLMNTEAFF	TGTGCCAGCAGCTTCGGACTCATGAACACTGAAGCTTTCTTT
TRBV4-2	TRBJ2-5	NA	TRBD2	CASSQDSAGEETQYF	TGTGCCAGCAGCCAAGACTCCGCGGGAGAAGAGACCCAGTACTTC
TRBV7-8	TRBJ1-4	NA	TRBD1	CASSSEGQKGEKLFF	TGTGCCAGCAGCTCTGAGGGACAGAAGGGCGAAAAACTGTTTTTT
TRBV4-1	TRBJ1-5	NA	NA	CASSQDTVGGFSDSNQPQHF	TGCGCCAGCAGCCAAGATACGGTCGGAGGGTTCAGCGATAGCAATCAGCCCCAGCATTTT
TRBV2	TRBJ1-2	NA	NA	CASSDRRSPLTAGYTF	TGTGCCAGCAGTGATCGCCGATCCCCCCTCACCGCCGGCTACACCTTC
TRBV5-1	TRBJ2-2	NA	NA	CASSLGRHGDTGELFF	TGCGCCAGCAGCTTGGGACGGCACGGGGACACCGGGGAGCTGTTTTTT
TRBV4-1	TRBJ2-3	NA	TRBD2	CASSQWTSGREDTQYF	TGCGCCAGCAGCCAGTGGACTAGCGGGAGGGAAGATACGCAGTATTTT
TRBV6-1	TRBJ1-3	once	NA	CASSDLLGNTIYF	TGTGCCAGCAGTGATCTTTTGGGAAACACCATATATTTT
TRBV7-6	TRBJ2-2	NA	NA	CATQPGPIESGELFF	TGTGCCACGCAACCGGGACCTATAGAGAGCGGGGAGCTGTTTTTT
TRBV11-3	TRBJ2-7	NA	NA	CASSFALAYEQYF	TGTGCCAGCAGCTTCGCTCTAGCCTACGAGCAGTACTTC
TRBV5-1	TRBJ2-7	NA	NA	CASSLTLGTEQYF	TGCGCCAGCAGCTTGACTCTAGGTACCGAGCAGTACTTC
TRBV7-2	TRBJ2-5	NA	TRBD2	CASSSSRTSGSKETQYF	TGTGCCAGCAGCTCGTCCCGGACTAGCGGGAGCAAAGAGACCCAGTACTTC
TRBV19	TRBJ1-5	NA	NA	CASSRDGRPQHF	TGTGCCAGTAGCAGAGACGGGAGGCCCCAGCATTTT
TRBV18	TRBJ1-1	NA	NA	CASSPYPVNTEAFF	TGTGCCAGCTCACCCTACCCGGTGAACACTGAAGCTTTCTTT
TRBV30	TRBJ1-2	NA	NA	CAWNIRGVYGYTF	TGTGCCTGGAACATCAGGGGAGTCTATGGCTACACCTTC
TRBV9	TRBJ2-1	NA	NA	CASSFRGRDEQFF	TGTGCCAGCAGCTTTCGTGGACGGGATGAGCAGTTCTTC
TRBV7-5	TRBJ2-6	NA	NA	CARSLGSRKTVNSGANVLTF	TGTGCCAGAAGCTTAGGATCCCGAAAGACAGTCAACTCTGGGGCCAACGTCCTGACTTTC
TRBV5-1	TRBJ2-3	NA	NA	CASSRGWNTDTQYF	TGCGCCAGCAGCCGGGGTTGGAACACAGATACGCAGTATTTT
TRBV5-1	TRBJ2-3	NA	NA	CASSLAARLRTDTQYF	TGCGCCAGCAGCTTGGCCGCCAGGCTCCGCACAGATACGCAGTATTTT
TRBV6-1	TRBJ2-1	NA	TRBD2	CASLRLAAYNEQFF	TGTGCCAGCCTCCGACTAGCGGCATACAATGAGCAGTTCTTC
TRBV6-5	TRBJ2-1	NA	NA	CASSYYSAGVNEQFF	TGTGCCAGCAGTTACTACTCGGCAGGTGTCAATGAGCAGTTCTTC
TRBV6-5	TRBJ2-3	NA	TRBD1	CASRGDRGAGDTQYF	TGTGCCAGCAGGGGTGACAGGGGAGCTGGAGATACGCAGTATTTT
TRBV11-2	TRBJ1-4	NA	TRBD1	CASSLDQGGSEKLFF	TGTGCCAGCAGCTTAGATCAGGGGGGGAGTGAAAAACTGTTTTTT
TRBV9	TRBJ2-7	NA	NA	CASSVGSGVEQYF	TGTGCCAGCAGCGTAGGGAGTGGAGTTGAGCAGTACTTC
TRBV9	TRBJ2-7	NA	TRBD2	CASSVRGTSRYEQYF	TGTGCCAGCAGCGTTAGAGGGACTAGCAGATACGAGCAGTACTTC
TRBV28	TRBJ2-2	NA	TRBD1	CASTPGDREAGELFF	TGTGCCAGCACCCCCGGGGACAGGGAGGCCGGGGAGCTGTTTTTT
TRBV11-2	TRBJ2-2	once	NA	CASSLVLGPNTGELFF	TGTGCCAGCAGCTTAGTTCTAGGACCGAACACCGGGGAGCTGTTTTTT
TRBV2	TRBJ2-1	NA	NA	CASSEGRAKYNEQFF	TGTGCCAGCAGTGAAGGGCGGGCAAAATACAATGAGCAGTTCTTC
TRBV7-8	TRBJ1-1	NA	NA	CASSLVGLNTEAFF	TGTGCCAGCAGCTTAGTTGGCCTGAACACTGAAGCTTTCTTT
TRBV2	TRBJ1-1	few	NA	CASYGRMNTEAFF	TGTGCCAGCTACGGACGGATGAACACTGAAGCTTTCTTT
TRBV7-8	TRBJ2-7	NA	TRBD2	CASSTGLLGREGLKYEQYF	TGTGCCAGCAGCACCGGGTTGTTGGGGCGGGAGGGCCTTAAATACGAGCAGTACTTC
TRBV29-1	TRBJ2-5	once	TRBD2	CSVAPTSGRAGMETQYF	TGCAGCGTGGCCCCGACTAGCGGGAGGGCCGGGATGGAGACCCAGTACTTC
TRBV18	TRBJ2-2	few	TRBD2	CASSRFREAGELFF	TGTGCCAGCTCCCGTTTCCGGGAGGCTGGGGAGCTGTTTTTT
TRBV6-5	TRBJ2-5	NA	NA	CASSAWTEQETQYF	TGTGCCAGCAGTGCCTGGACAGAGCAAGAGACCCAGTACTTC
TRBV27	TRBJ1-1	once	NA	CASSRPFGNGAEAFF	NA
TRBV2	TRBJ2-7	NA	NA	CASRGDLRVTQYF	TGTGCCAGCAGGGGGGACTTGAGGGTTACGCAGTACTTC
TRBV6-5	TRBJ1-2	NA	NA	CASSYSISPNYGYTF	TGTGCCAGCAGTTACTCGATTAGTCCGAACTATGGCTACACCTTC
TRBV11-3	TRBJ2-5	NA	TRBD1	CASSSTGWETQYF	TGTGCCAGCAGCTCGACAGGGTGGGAGACCCAGTACTTC
TRBV5-1	TRBJ2-1	once	TRBD2	CASSLLSGSSYNEQFF	TGCGCCAGCAGCTTGCTAAGCGGGAGCTCCTACAATGAGCAGTTCTTC
TRBV19	TRBJ2-7	NA	NA	CASSIGGGGYEQYF	TGTGCCAGTAGTATAGGAGGGGGGGGCTACGAGCAGTACTTC
TRBV7-8	TRBJ2-7	NA	TRBD2	CASSLLAGADYEQYF	TGTGCCAGCAGCTTACTAGCGGGAGCCGACTACGAGCAGTACTTC
TRBV25-1	TRBJ2-3	NA	NA	CAQRSAEQDTQYF	TGTGCCCAGAGGTCTGCCGAACAAGATACGCAGTATTTT